The source of this T cell receptor beta chain is a study of blood T cell repertoires in COVID-19 (dated by TCRdb to about 2020). Background for the entire study: Samples covering the acute and convalescent phases of COVID-19 were provided by collaborators in the United States, Italy and Spain. The repertoires were made available in a free public database intended to serve as a resource for research on the immune response to SARS-CoV-2. Samples were obtained from the ongoing ImmuneRACE study (first 160 participants) and from about 1,300 subjects provided by 6 global collaborators. The dataset comprised deeply sampled blood TCRbeta repertoires from subjects exposed to, actively infected with, or recovered from COVID-19. A de-identified subject ID, COVID-19 status, age in years and sex were almost always included in the sample metadata. The material from the prospective study consisted of cDNA or gDNA derived from T cells, B-cell-depleted T cells, or PBMCs. HLA class I and class II types, where available, came from metadata supplied by the sample provider rather than from assay-based typing. Here is what the overall study found, with its caveats: How much clinical and demographic metadata was included differed by source and by participant, and the metadata was provided uncurated.

Including cysteine and phenylalanine, the CDR3 has 19 amino acids. Only the CDR3 part of the read is kept: 57 bases, read in frame from the first base. Taken from the germline V gene, the CDR1 and CDR2 loops are SGHRS and YFSETQ. Unmatched junction bases come to 8, with V trimmed by 3 bases and J by 0 bases. Each collaborating institution followed its own protocols to collect whole blood in K2EDTA tubes. For TCRbeta analysis, collaborators shipped samples in one of three forms: frozen whole blood, isolated PBMCs, or DNA extracted from either of those sample types. TCRbeta CDR3 regions were amplified from genomic DNA using the immunoSEQ Assay, a bias-controlled multiplex PCR. The source study handled its data this way. The number of nucleated cells in each sample was estimated by amplification of reference gene primers within the assay. To quantify the absolute abundance of each unique TCRbeta CDR3 rearrangement, sequence reads were collapsed and filtered. For each sample, productive Simpson clonality was calculated as the square root of Simpson's diversity index over productive rearrangements. TCRdb stores this immuneACCESS table with in-frame sequences only. Part of the clones is absent; in the studies checked, under half of the shortfall reflects unresolved V genes, and no reason is known for the rest. D and trimming come from the DNA, and the V and J calls and clone size come from that table. For this sample the table gives nearly 65,000 clones, of which around 80% were detected only once. Together, the top ten hold less than 15% of the sample.

This clone was detected once. Its antigen remains undetermined. Base quality data are lacking; no much larger clone is found one base away. Sequencing used peripheral blood. The sequence is built from TRBV5-1 and TRBJ2-1; TRBD2 matches 14 bases in the middle. The sequence derives from a human donor in a cohort sampled during active COVID-19. The CDR3 has the sequence CASSWPGTSGGHSYNEQFF. The DNA sequence is TGCGCCAGCAGCTGGCCAGGGACTAGCGGGGGACACTCCTACAATGAGCAGTTCTTC.